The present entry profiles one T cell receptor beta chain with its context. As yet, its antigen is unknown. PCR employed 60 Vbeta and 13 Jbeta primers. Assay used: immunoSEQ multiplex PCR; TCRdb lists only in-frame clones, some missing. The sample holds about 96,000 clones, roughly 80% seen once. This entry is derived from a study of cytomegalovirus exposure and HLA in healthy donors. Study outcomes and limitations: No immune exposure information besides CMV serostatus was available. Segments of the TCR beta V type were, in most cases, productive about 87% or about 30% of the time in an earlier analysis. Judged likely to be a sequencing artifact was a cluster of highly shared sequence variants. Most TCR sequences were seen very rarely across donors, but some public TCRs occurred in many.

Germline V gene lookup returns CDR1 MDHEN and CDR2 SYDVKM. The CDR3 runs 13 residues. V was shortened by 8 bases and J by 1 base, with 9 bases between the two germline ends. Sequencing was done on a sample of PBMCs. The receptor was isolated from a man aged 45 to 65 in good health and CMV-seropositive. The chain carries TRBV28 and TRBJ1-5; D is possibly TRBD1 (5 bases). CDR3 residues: CASLPGSNQPQHF. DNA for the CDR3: TGTGCCAGCCTACCAGGGAGCAATCAGCCCCAGCATTTT.